The present TCR beta chain was sequenced within a study of cytomegalovirus exposure and HLA in healthy donors. Points from the study as a whole: Associated with cytomegalovirus, according to the listing, were 150 to 200 TCR beta chains. The classifier was said to identify cytomegalovirus status with high specificity and sensitivity. The tendency of first-cohort TCR clusters to co-occur in the roughly 130 validation repertoires emerged from a later analysis.

A roughly 120-subject validation cohort, separate from the approximately 720-subject first cohort, supplied the donors. Comment on this clone: Its antigen is undetermined.

The length of the CDR3 is 13 residues. V shed 2 bases and J shed 5 bases, with 10 bases lying between them. The germline gives CDR1 SGHDT, CDR2 YYEEEE. Repertoires were generated with immunoSEQ multiplex PCR, while TCRdb's copy carries only in-frame clones and drops some. Of 80,000 to 95,000 clones in the sample, 85% to 95% were seen once. The TCR comes from a woman in her 30s in good health and CMV-seropositive. This chain joins TRBV5-6 and TRBJ2-5; a weak D match, TRBD1 (6 bases). The sequencing input was PBMCs. CDR3 sequence (DNA): TGTGCCAGCAGCTTAGATCAGGGGGAGACCCAGTACTTC. It encodes CASSLDQGETQYF.